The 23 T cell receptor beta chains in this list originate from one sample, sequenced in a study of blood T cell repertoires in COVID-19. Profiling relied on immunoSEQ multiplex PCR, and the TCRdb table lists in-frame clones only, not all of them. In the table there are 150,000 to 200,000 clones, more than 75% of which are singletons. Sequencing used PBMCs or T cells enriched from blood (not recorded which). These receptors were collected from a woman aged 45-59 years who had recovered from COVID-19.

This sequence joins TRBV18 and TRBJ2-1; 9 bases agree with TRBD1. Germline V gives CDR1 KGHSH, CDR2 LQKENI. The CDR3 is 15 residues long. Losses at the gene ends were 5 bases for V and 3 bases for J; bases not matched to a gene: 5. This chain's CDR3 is CASSSGQGFYNEQFF. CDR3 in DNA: TGTGCCAGCTCATCGGGACAGGGTTTCTACAATGAGCAGTTCTTC.

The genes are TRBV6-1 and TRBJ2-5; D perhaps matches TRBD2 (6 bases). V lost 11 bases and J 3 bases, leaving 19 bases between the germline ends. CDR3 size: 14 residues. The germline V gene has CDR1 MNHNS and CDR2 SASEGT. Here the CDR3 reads CASSRSSAKETQYF. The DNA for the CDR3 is TGTGCCTCATCAAGGTCTAGCGCCAAAGAGACCCAGTACTTC.

In DNA, the CDR3 is TGTGCCAGCAGCCCCTACCTAGCTAGTGGCTCCTACGAGCAGTACTTC. Translation gives CASSPYLASGSYEQYF. The V gene is TRBV5-8, the J gene TRBJ2-7; tentative D call: TRBD2 (5 bases). CDR1 is SGHTS and CDR2 is YDEGEE in the germline V gene. The CDR3 consists of 16 residues. Trimming took 4 bases from V and 0 from J, leaving 17 bases between them.

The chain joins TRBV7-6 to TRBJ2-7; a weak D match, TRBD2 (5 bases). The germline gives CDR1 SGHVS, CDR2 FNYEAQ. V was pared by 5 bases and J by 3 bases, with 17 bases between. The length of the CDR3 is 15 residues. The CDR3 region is CASSPGLASLYEQYF. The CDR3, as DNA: TGTGCCAGCAGCCCCGGGCTAGCTTCTCTCTACGAGCAGTACTTC. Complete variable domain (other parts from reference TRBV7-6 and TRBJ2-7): GAGVSQSPRYKVTKRGQDVALRCDPISGHVSLYWYRQALGQGPEFLTYFNYEAQQDKSGLPNDRFSAERPEGSISTLTIQRTEQRDSAMYRCASSPGLASLYEQYFGPGTRLTVT.

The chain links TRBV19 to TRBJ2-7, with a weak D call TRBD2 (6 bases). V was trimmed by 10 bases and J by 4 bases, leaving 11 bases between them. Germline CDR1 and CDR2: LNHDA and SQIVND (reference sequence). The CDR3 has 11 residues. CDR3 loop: CATQEGYEQYF. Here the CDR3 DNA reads TGTGCCACACAGGAGGGGTACGAGCAGTACTTC. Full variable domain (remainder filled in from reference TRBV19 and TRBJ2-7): DGGITQSPKYLFRKEGQNVTLSCEQNLNHDAMYWYRQDPGQGLRLIYYSQIVNDFQKGDIAEGYSVSREKKESFPLTVTSAQKNPTAFYLCATQEGYEQYFGPGTRLTVT.

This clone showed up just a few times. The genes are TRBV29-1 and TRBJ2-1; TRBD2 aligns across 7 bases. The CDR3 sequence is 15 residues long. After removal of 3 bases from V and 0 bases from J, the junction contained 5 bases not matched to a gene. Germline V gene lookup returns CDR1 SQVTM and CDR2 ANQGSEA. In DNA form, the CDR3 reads TGCAGCGTTGATCAGCGGGAAAGCTCCTACAATGAGCAGTTCTTC. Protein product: CSVDQRESSYNEQFF.

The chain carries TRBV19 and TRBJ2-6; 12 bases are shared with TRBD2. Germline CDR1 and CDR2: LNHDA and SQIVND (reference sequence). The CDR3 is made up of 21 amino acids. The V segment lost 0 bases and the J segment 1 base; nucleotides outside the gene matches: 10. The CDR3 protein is CASSIDFRLAGAGSGANVLTF. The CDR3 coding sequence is TGTGCCAGTAGTATAGATTTTAGACTAGCGGGAGCAGGATCTGGGGCCAACGTCCTGACTTTC. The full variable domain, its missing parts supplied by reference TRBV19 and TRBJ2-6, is DGGITQSPKYLFRKEGQNVTLSCEQNLNHDAMYWYRQDPGQGLRLIYYSQIVNDFQKGDIAEGYSVSREKKESFPLTVTSAQKNPTAFYLCASSIDFRLAGAGSGANVLTFGAGSRLTVL.

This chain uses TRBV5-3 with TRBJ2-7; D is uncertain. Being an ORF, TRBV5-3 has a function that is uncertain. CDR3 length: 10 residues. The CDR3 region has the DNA TGTGACTCGGTTGCCCGCGAGCAGTACTTC. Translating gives CDSVAREQYF.

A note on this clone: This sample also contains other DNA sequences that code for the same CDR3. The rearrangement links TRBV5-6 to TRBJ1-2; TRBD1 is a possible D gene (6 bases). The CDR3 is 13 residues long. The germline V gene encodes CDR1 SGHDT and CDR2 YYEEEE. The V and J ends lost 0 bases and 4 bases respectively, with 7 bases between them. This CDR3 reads CASSLVGGYGYTF. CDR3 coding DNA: TGTGCCAGCAGCTTGGTAGGGGGCTATGGCTACACCTTC.

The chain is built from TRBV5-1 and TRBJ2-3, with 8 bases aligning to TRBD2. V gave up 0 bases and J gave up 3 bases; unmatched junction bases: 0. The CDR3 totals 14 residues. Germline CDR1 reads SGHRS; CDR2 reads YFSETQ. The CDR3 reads CASSLGLATDTQYF. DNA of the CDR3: TGCGCCAGCAGCTTGGGACTAGCGACAGATACGCAGTATTTT.

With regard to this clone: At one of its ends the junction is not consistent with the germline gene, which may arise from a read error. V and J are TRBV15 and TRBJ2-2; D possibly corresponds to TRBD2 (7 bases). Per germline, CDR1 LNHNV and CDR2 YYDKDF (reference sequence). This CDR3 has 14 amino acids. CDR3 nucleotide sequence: TGTGCCACCAGCAAGGTTTCGGGGGGCGGGGGGCTGTTTTTT. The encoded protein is CATSKVSGGGGLFF. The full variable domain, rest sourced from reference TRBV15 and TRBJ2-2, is DAMVIQNPRYQVTQFGKPVTLSCSQTLNHNVMYWYQQKSSQAPKLLFHYYDKDFNNEADTPDNFQSRRPNTSFCFLDIRSPGLGDTAMYLCATSKVSGGGGLFFGEGSRLTVL.

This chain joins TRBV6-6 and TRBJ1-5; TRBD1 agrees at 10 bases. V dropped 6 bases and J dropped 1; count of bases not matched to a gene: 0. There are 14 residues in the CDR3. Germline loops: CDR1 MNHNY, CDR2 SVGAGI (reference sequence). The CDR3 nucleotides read TGTGCCAGCAGGGGACAGGGGAGCAATCAGCCCCAGCATTTT. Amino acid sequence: CASRGQGSNQPQHF.

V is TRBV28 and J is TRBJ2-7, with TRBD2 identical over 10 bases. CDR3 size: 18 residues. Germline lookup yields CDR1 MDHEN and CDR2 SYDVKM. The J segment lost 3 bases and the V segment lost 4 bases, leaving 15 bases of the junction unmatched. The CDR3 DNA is TGTGCCAGCAGTTCCTCCACAGGTGATAGCGGGAGGTTCTACGAGCAGTACTTC. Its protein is CASSSSTGDSGRFYEQYF.

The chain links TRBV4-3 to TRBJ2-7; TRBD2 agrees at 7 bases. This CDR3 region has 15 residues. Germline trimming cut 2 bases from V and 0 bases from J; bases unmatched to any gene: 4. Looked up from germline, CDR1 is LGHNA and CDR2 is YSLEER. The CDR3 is CASSQRRESSYEQYF. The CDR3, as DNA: TGCGCCAGCAGCCAACGGCGGGAGTCCTCCTACGAGCAGTACTTC.

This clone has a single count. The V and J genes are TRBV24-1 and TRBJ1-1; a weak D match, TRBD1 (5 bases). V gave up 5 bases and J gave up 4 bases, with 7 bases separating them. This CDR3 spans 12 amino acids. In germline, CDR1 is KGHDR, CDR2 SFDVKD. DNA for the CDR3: TGTGCCACCAGTGGTAGGGGCACTGAAGCTTTCTTT. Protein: CATSGRGTEAFF.

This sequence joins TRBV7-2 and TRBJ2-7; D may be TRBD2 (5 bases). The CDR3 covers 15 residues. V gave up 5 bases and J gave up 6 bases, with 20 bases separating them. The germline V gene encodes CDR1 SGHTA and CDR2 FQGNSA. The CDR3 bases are TGTGCCAGCAGCCCATCCCGAGGGCGATCGGGCGAGCAGTACTTC. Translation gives CASSPSRGRSGEQYF.

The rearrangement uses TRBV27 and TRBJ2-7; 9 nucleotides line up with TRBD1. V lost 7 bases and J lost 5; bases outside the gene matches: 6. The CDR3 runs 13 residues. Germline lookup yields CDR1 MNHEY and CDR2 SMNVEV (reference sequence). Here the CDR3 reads CASTGTGRHEQYF. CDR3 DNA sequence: TGTGCCAGCACCGGGACAGGGCGCCACGAGCAGTACTTC.

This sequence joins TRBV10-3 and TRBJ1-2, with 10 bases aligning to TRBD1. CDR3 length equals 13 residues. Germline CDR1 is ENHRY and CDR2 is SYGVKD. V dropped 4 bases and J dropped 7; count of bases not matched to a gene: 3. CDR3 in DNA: TGTGCCATCAGTGGTGGACAGGGGGGTGGCTACACCTTC. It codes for CAISGGQGGGYTF.

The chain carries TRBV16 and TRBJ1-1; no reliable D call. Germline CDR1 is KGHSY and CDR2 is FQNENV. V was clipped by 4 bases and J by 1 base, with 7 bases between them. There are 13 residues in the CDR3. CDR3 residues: CASSPRGNTEAFF. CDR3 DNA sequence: TGTGCCAGCAGCCCCCGGGGGAACACTGAAGCTTTCTTT.

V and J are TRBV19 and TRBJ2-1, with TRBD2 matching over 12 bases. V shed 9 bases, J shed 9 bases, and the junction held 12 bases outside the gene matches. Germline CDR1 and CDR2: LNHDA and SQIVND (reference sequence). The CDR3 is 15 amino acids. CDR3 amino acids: CARGWTSGIYCEQFF. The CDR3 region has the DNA TGTGCCAGGGGTTGGACTAGCGGGATTTACTGTGAGCAGTTCTTC.

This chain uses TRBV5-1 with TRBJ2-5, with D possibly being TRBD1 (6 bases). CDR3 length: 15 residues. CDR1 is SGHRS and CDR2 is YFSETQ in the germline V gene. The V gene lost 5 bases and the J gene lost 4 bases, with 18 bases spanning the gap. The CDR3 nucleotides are TGCGCCAGCAGTCAACAGGGAACGGGGCGAGAGACCCAGTACTTC. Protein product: CASSQQGTGRETQYF.

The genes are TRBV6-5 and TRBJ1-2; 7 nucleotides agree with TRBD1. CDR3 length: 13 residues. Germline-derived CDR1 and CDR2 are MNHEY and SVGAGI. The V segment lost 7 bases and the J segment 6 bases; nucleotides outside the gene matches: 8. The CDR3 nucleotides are TGTGCCAGCACCGCAGGGGGTTTGAATGGCTACACCTTC. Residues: CASTAGGLNGYTF.

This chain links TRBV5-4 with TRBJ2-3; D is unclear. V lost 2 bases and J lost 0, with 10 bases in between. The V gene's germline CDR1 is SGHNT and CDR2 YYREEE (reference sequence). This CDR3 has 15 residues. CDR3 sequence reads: CASSFPGSSTDTQYF. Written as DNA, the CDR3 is TGTGCCAGCAGCTTCCCCGGTTCTAGCACAGATACGCAGTATTTT.